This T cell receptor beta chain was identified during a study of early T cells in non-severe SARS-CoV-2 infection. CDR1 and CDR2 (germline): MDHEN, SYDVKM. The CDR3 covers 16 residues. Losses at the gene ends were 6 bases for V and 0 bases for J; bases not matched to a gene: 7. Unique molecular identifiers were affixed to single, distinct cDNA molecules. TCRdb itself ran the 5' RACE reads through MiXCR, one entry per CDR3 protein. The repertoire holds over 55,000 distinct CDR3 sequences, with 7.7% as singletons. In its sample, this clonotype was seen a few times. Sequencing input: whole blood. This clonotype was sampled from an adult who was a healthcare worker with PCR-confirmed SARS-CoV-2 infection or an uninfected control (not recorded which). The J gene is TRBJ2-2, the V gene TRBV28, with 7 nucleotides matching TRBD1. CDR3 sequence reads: CASSQPTGTNTGELFF. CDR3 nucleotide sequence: TGTGCCAGCAGCCAACCGACAGGGACGAACACCGGGGAGCTGTTTTTT.